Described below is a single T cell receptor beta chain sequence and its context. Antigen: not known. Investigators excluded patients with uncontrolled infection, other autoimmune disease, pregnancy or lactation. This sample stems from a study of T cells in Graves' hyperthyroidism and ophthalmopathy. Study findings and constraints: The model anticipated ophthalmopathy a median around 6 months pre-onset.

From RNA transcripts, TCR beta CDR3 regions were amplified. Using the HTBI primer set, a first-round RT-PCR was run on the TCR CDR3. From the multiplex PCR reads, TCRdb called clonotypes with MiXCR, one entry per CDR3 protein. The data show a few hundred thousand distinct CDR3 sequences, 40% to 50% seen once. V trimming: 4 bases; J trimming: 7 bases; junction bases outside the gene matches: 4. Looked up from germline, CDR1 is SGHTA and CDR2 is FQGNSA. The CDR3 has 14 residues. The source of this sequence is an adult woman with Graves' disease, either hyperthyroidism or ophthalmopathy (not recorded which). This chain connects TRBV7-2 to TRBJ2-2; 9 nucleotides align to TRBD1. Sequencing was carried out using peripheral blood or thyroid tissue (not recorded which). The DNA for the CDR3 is TGTGCCAGCAGCTACAGACAGGGGGGCGGGGAGCTGTTTTTT. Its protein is CASSYRQGGGELFF.